This T cell receptor (beta chain) was profiled in a study of T cells after yellow fever vaccination. Many counts were recorded for this clonotype. Its antigen remains unknown. Study-wide results and caveats: FACS-sorted repertoires could contain abundant clonotypes contaminating from the bulk population.

Germline V CDR1 and CDR2: MGHRA, YSYEKL. The CDR3 runs 15 residues. V was pared by 5 bases and J by 1 base, with 8 bases of the junction left unmatched. In TCRdb, the 5' RACE reads were re-called with MiXCR into one record per CDR3 protein. The sample holds some 320,000 distinct CDR3 sequences, 8.7% seen once. This rearrangement joins TRBV4-1 to TRBJ2-7; 7 bases align to TRBD1. The sequence came from a man in his late teens or twenties who received the YFV17D yellow fever vaccine. The specimen comprised PBMCs, sampled on the day of the first yellow fever vaccination. The CDR3 is CASSSRVRGSYEQYF. For the CDR3, the DNA is TGCGCCAGCAGCTCCAGGGTCAGGGGGTCCTACGAGCAGTACTTC.